This entry is about one TCR beta chain. Which antigen it targets is not known. No clone much larger than this one lies a single base away; base qualities are absent. Reading from cysteine to phenylalanine, the CDR3 counts 15 amino acids. Only the CDR3 portion is preserved as DNA: 45 bases, with reading frame beginning at the first base. Looking up the germline V gene yields CDR1 MDHEN and CDR2 SYDVKM. Ends trimmed: V by 3 bases, J by 5 bases; bases unmatched to a gene: 3. The donors were healthy, HIV-negative adults with no recently reported acute infections or vaccinations. Every donor was a Caucasian adult residing in Nashville, Tennessee, USA. CD4+ T cells were enriched through magnetic negative selection, after which naive cells were positively selected on CD45RA and the remaining negative fraction served as the memory subset. Blood was collected by leukapheresis, and PBMCs were isolated by Ficoll-Histopaque density gradient centrifugation and then cryopreserved in liquid nitrogen vapor phase. Purity and quantity of every magnetically sorted T cell population were checked by analytical flow cytometry. From each sorted fraction, genomic DNA was isolated and quantified by UV absorbance on a Nanodrop 2000c.

The data were obtained in a study of shared clonotypes between healthy human individuals (dated by TCRdb to about 2020). Regarding the complete study: A couple of women and a few men aged 18 to 49 years were included in the cohort. For each donor, CD4 naive and CD4 memory were each run on three plates, CD8 naive on two plates, and CD8 memory on one plate. To estimate repertoire size and how much clonotypes are shared between individuals, the study performed deep sequencing of blood TCR repertoires from about 5 healthy adults. To increase sequencing depth and limit assay-specific biases, different laboratories used diverse techniques to prepare libraries and sequence TCR repertoires. Between about 0.85 and 9.5 billion PBMCs per donor were obtained by leukapheresis.

TCR CDR3 regions were amplified from genomic DNA by multiplex PCR using the deep immunoSEQ assay. Extracted genomic DNA from each cell subset was spread evenly across all wells of several immunoSEQ 96-well plates, with each plate serving as a replicate. Each replicate PCR for sorted subsets received around 210 ng genomic DNA, equal to roughly 29,000 T cell genomes. The purified libraries were quantified using a Qubit 3.0 fluorometer, sized with a Bioanalyzer 2100, and then quantified again using the KAPA Library Quantification kit. A separate single-read 150-cycle Illumina NextSeq 550 flow cell was used to sequence each immunoSEQ 96-well plate. For the original study's pipeline: The immunoSEQ output contained only junctional sequences without quality scores, so filtering could not match that applied to full-length reads. Sequences were annotated with PyIR, a Python wrapper for IgBLAST v1.9, and V/J genes and CDR3 were assigned using IMGT germline references. Reads were filtered out if the reads had weak V/J assignments (E-value above 1e-6), no CDR3, stop codons, out-of-frame junctions, or ambiguous translated residues. V3J clonotypes were defined by identical inferred V gene, J gene, and CDR3 amino acid sequence. Percentage overlap between repertoires was computed as shared unique clonotypes divided by the size of the smaller repertoire. RTK rarefaction, the Chao1 estimator, and Recon v2.1 estimates of unobserved clonotypes were used to assess repertoire richness. Generation probabilities for all TCRbeta clonotypes obtained by the gDNA method from a few donors were computed using OLGA. Held by TCRdb, this immuneACCESS table contains in-frame sequences only and omits some clones. Under half of the omission traces to an unresolved V gene where checked; the cause of the rest is unknown. V and J calls and clone size are copied from that table; D and trimming were computed from the DNA. This sample holds over 1.5 million clones; 98% were observed only once. Of the sample, roughly 0.4% falls within the top ten clones.

What the authors observed across the whole study: Even with the large sequencing depth, rarefaction of the sorted-subset datasets indicated that sequencing was incomplete. Only blood was sampled, and tissue TCR repertoires likely differ from those in blood. Naive subsets generally had larger estimated clonotype richness than memory subsets did. Based on pairwise subsampling, the degree of clonotype sharing among donors was expected to be affected by sequencing depth. Because the study included a small number of donors, the genetic and exposure-history diversity represented was limited. Sharing across a handful of donors was observed for 5% to 6.5% of naive CD4, under 4% of naive CD8, 2% to 2.5% of memory CD4, and around 0.4% of memory CD8 clonotypes. Higher generation probabilities were observed for clonotypes shared by all four sorted-subset donors than for non-shared clonotypes.

This clonotype originated in a man aged 25 to 40 in good health. The V and J segments used are TRBV28 and TRBJ2-1, and 11 junctional nucleotides match TRBD1. Sequenced: naive CD4+ T cells sorted from blood. Explained via the paper, the cell subset or site label denotes: CD45RA+ positively selected. The DNA is as follows: TGTGCCAGCAGTTTGGCGGGACAGGGGGACAATGAGCAGTTCTTC. This is translated as CASSLAGQGDNEQFF.